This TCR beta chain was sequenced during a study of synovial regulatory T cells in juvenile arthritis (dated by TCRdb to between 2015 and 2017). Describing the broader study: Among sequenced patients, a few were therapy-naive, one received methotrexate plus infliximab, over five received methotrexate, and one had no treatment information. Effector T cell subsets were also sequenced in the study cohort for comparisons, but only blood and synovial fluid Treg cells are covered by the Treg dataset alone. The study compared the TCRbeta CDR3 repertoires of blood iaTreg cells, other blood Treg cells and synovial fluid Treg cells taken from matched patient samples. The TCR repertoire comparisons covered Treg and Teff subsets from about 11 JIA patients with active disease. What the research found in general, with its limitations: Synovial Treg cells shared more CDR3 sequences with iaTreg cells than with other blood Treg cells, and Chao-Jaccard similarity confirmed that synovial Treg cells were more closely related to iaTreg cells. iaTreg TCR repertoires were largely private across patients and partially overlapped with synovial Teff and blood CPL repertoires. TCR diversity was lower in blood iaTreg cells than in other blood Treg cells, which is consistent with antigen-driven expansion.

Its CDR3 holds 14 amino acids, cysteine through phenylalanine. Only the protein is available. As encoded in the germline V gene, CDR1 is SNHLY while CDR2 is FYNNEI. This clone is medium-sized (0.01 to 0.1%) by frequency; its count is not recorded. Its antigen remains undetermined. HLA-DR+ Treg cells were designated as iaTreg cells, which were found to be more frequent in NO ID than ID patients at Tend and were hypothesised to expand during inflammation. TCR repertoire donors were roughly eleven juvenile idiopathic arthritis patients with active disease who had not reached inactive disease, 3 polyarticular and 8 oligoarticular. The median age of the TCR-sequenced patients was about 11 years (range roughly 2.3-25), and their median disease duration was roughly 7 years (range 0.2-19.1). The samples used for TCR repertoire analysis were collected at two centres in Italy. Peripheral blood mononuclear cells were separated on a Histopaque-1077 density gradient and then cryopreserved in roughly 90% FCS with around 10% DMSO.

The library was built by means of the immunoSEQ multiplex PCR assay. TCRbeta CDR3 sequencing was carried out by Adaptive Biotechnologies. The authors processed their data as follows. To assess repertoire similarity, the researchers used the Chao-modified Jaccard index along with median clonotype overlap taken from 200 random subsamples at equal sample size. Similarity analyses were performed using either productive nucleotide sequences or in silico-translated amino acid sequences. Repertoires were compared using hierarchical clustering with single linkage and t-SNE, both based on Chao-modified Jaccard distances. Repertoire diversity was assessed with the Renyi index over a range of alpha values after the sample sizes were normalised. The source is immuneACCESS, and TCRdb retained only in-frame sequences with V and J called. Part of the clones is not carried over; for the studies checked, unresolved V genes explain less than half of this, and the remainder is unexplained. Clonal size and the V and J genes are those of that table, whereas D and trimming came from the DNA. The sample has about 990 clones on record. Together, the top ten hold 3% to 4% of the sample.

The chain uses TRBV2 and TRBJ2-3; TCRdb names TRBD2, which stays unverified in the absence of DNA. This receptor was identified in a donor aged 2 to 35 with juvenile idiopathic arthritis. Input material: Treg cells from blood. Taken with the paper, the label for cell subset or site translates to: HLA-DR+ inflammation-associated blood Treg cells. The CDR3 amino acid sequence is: CASRRLAGADTQYF.